Presented here are 3 T cell receptor beta chains from one specimen sequenced in a study of shared clonotypes between healthy human individuals. Generated by immunoSEQ multiplex PCR, the TCRdb table keeps only in-frame clones and is missing some. This table has millions of clones, just over 90% appearing once. The sequencing input was naive CD4+ T cells sorted from blood. The subset denotes: CD45RA+ positively selected. The receptor set was obtained from a man younger than 30 in good health.

This sequence joins TRBV7-9 and TRBJ2-5; TRBD2 matches at 10 bases. Germline-derived CDR1 and CDR2 are SEHNR and FQNEAQ (reference sequence). With 3 bases clipped from V and 1 base from J, the junction kept 5 bases outside the gene matches. This CDR3 contains 16 residues. CDR3 sequence: CASSFSGRAPQETQYF. CDR3 bases: TGTGCCAGCAGCTTCAGCGGGAGGGCCCCCCAAGAGACCCAGTACTTC. Full variable domain (remainder filled in from reference TRBV7-9 and TRBJ2-5): DTGVSQNPRHKITKRGQNVTFRCDPISEHNRLYWYRQTLGQGPEFLTYFQNEAQLEKSRLLSDRFSAERPKGSFSTLEIQRTEQGDSAMYLCASSFSGRAPQETQYFGPGTRLLVL.

A single count supports this clone. This sequence joins TRBV7-2 and TRBJ2-7, with 10 positions matching TRBD2. Germline V gene lookup returns CDR1 SGHTA and CDR2 FQGNSA. V shed 3 bases, J shed 6 bases, and the junction held 5 bases outside the gene matches. This CDR3 has 14 amino acids. CDR3 DNA: TGTGCCAGCAGCTTTTCCGGGACTAGCGCCGAGCAGTACTTC. This gives the protein CASSFSGTSAEQYF.

The gene calls are TRBV15 and TRBJ1-2; 8 bases agree with TRBD1. CDR1 and CDR2 from the germline V gene are LNHNV and YYDKDF (reference sequence). The trim removed 1 base at V and 4 bases at J, leaving 5 bases unmatched. This CDR3 region has 15 residues. CDR3 coding DNA: TGTGCCACCAGCAGAGGTGGGGACAGGACCTATGGCTACACCTTC. Residues: CATSRGGDRTYGYTF.